The 3 T cell receptor beta chains presented below share a single source sample, sequenced in a study of technical replicates of blood from a few donors. This table comes from immunoSEQ multiplex PCR, and its TCRdb copy is limited to in-frame clones, with some not included. Seen here are under 15,000 clones, around 75% observed once, and the top ten hold 12%. The sequenced material came from PBMCs. The receptor source for this set is a human donor in good health.

The chain uses TRBV5-6 and TRBJ2-3; 12 positions agree with TRBD2. V trimming: 3 bases; J trimming: 4 bases; junction bases outside the gene matches: 9. This CDR3 region has 17 residues. Germline lookup yields CDR1 SGHDT and CDR2 YYEEEE. The CDR3 here is CASSSTGLAGTSDTQYF. The CDR3 DNA is TGTGCCAGCAGCTCGACCGGACTAGCGGGAACGTCAGATACGCAGTATTTT. The variable domain in full, with the rest retrieved from reference TRBV5-6 and TRBJ2-3, is DAGVTQSPTHLIKTRGQQVTLRCSPKSGHDTVSWYQQALGQGPQFIFQYYEEEERQRGNFPDRFSGHQFPNYSSELNVNALLLGDSALYLCASSSTGLAGTSDTQYFGPGTRLTVL.

The V gene is TRBV6-4, the J gene TRBJ2-1, with 8 bases lining up with TRBD2. Trimming at V came to 0 bases and at J to 7 bases, leaving 8 bases not matched to a gene. Germline loops: CDR1 MRHNA, CDR2 SNTAGT. CDR3 size: 16 residues. For the CDR3, the DNA is TGTGCCAGCAGTGACTCGGTGGCGGGGGGCTCTAATGAGCAGTTCTTC. Amino acid sequence: CASSDSVAGGSNEQFF.

This rearrangement joins TRBV5-8 to TRBJ2-1; TRBD2 aligns across 12 bases. Germline V CDR1 and CDR2: SGHTS, YDEGEE. V was clipped by 0 bases and J by 6 bases; unmatched bases: 1. The CDR3 is made up of 15 amino acids. The CDR3: CASSLGTSGTNEQFF. The CDR3 DNA reads as TGTGCCAGCAGCTTGGGGACTAGCGGGACCAATGAGCAGTTCTTC. Using reference TRBV5-8 and TRBJ2-1 for the parts outside the CDR3, the full variable domain is EAGVTQSPTHLIKTRGQQATLRCSPISGHTSVYWYQQALGLGLQFLLWYDEGEERNRGNFPPRFSGRQFPNYSSELNVNALELEDSALYLCASSLGTSGTNEQFFGPGTRLTVL.